The present TCR beta chain was sequenced within a study of blood T cell repertoires in COVID-19. Trimming removed 3 bases from V and 7 bases from J; junction bases left unmatched: 8. The CDR3 has 15 residues. Germline V gene data show CDR1 as SGHTA and CDR2 as FQGNSA. Method: immunoSEQ multiplex PCR; TCRdb's copy keeps in-frame clones and lacks some. The sample lists tens of thousands of clones, about 85% occurring once. Sequenced material: peripheral blood. The chain is built from TRBV7-2 and TRBJ2-7, with 11 nucleotides matching TRBD1. This TCR derives from a human donor in a cohort sampled during active COVID-19. CDR3 sequence reads: CASSLDRGLIDEQYF. The CDR3 bases are TGTGCCAGCAGCTTGGACAGGGGGCTGATAGATGAGCAGTACTTC.